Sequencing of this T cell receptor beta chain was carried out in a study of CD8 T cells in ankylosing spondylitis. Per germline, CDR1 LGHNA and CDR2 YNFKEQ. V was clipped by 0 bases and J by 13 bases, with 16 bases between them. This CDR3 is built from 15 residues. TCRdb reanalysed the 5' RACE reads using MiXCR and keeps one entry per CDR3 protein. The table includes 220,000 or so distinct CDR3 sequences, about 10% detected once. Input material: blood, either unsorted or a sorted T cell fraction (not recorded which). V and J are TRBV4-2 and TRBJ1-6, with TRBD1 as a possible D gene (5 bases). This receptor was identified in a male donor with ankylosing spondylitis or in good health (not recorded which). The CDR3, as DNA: TGTGCCAGCAGCCAAGATAGTGGGGGTTACCCTCCCCTCCACTTT. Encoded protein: CASSQDSGGYPPLHF.